One TCR beta chain is described in this entry. These data belong to a study of blood T cells in healthy people across ages. Together with a sample-barcoded 5' primer, a J-beta primer mix was included in a second PCR lasting roughly 6 to 12 cycles. TCRdb processed the 5' RACE reads anew with MiXCR; each CDR3 protein has one entry. Of 700,000 or so distinct CDR3 sequences in the sample, around 38% are singletons; the top ten hold approximately 31%. V gave up 3 bases and J gave up 2 bases, with 8 bases separating them. Germline lookup yields CDR1 GTSNPN and CDR2 SVGIG (reference sequence). The CDR3 has 13 amino acids.

V is TRBV30 and J is TRBJ1-3; D gene unclear. The sample consisted of blood. The source is a man older than 75 in good health. DNA of the CDR3: TGTGCCTGGAGCTCTTTCACTGGAAACACCATATATTTT. This translates into CAWSSFTGNTIYF.